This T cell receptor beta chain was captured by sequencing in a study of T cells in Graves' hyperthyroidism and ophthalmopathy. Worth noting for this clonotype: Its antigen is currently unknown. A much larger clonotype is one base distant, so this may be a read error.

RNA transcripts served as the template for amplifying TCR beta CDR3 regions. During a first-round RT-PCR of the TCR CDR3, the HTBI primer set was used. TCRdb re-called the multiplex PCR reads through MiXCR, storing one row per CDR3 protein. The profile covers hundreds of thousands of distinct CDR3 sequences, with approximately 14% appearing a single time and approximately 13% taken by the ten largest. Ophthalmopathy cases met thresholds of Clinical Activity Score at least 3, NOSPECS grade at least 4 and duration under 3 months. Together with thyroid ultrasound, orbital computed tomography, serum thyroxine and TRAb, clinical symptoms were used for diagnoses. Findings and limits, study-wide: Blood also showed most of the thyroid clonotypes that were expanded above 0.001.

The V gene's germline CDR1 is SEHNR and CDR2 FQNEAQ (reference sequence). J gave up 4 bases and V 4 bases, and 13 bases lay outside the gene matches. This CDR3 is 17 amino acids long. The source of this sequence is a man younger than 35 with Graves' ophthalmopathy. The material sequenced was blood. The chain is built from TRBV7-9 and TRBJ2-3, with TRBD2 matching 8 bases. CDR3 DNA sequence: TGTGCCAGCAGCTCTCATTGGGGACTAGAGAGCCCAGATACGCAGTATTTT. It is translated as CASSSHWGLESPDTQYF. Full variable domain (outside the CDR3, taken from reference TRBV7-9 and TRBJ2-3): DTGVSQNPRHKITKRGQNVTFRCDPISEHNRLYWYRQTLGQGPEFLTYFQNEAQLEKSRLLSDRFSAERPKGSFSTLEIQRTEQGDSAMYLCASSSHWGLESPDTQYFGPGTRLTVL.